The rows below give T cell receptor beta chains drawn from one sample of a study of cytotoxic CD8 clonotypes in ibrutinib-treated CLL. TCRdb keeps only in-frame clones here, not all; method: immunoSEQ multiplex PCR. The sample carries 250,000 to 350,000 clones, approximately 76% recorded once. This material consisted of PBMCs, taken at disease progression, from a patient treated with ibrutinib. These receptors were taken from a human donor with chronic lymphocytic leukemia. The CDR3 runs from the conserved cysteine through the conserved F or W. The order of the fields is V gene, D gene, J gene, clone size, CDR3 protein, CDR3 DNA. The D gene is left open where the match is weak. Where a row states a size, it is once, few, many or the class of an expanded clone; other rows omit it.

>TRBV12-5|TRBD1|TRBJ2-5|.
CASAAGQGALETQYF
TGTGCTAGTGCCGCGGGACAGGGGGCGTTGGAGACCCAGTACTTC
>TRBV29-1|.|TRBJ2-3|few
CSATLIKTFSTDTQYF
TGCAGCGCCACCCTTATTAAGACTTTTAGCACAGATACGCAGTATTTT
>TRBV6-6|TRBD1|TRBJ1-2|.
CASRRPTGGGYGYTF
TGTGCCAGCAGACGTCCGACAGGGGGGGGCTATGGCTACACCTTC
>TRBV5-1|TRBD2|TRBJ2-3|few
CASSYTSGSTDTQYF
TGCGCCAGCAGCTACACTAGCGGGAGCACAGATACGCAGTATTTT
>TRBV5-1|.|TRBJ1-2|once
CASSLRDSVYGYTF
TGCGCCAGCAGCTTGAGGGATTCGGTCTATGGCTACACCTTC
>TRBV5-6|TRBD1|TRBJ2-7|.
CASSTFRQGKYEQYF
TGTGCCAGCAGCACCTTCAGACAGGGAAAGTACGAGCAGTACTTC
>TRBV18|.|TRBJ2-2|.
CASSPQRGVHSTGELFF
TGTGCCAGCTCACCACAAAGGGGCGTTCATTCGACCGGGGAGCTGTTTTTT
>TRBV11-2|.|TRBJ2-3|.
CASSFGPERGADTQYF
TGTGCCAGCAGCTTCGGCCCGGAGAGGGGAGCAGATACGCAGTATTTT
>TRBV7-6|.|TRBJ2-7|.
CASSLALAPGDEQYF
TGTGCCAGCAGCTTAGCGCTGGCTCCGGGGGACGAGCAGTACTTC
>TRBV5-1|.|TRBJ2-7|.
CASSLTGNPIYEQYF
TGCGCCAGCAGCTTGACAGGGAACCCAATCTACGAGCAGTACTTC
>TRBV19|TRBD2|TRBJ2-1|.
CASTGLAGVQFF
TGTGCCAGTACGGGACTAGCGGGAGTTCAGTTCTTC
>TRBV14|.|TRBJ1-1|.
CASSLLQGTEAFF
TGTGCCAGCAGCCTCCTACAGGGTACTGAAGCTTTCTTT
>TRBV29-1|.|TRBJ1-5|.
CSVEFGNSNQPQHF
TGCAGCGTTGAGTTCGGGAATAGCAATCAGCCCCAGCATTTT
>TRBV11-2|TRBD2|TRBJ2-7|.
CASSLVGLAGVITHEQYF
TGTGCCAGCAGCCTTGTGGGACTAGCGGGAGTCATAACCCACGAGCAGTACTTC
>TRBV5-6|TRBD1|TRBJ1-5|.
CASSPSGGKGQPQHF
TGTGCCAGCAGCCCCTCAGGGGGTAAAGGTCAGCCCCAGCATTTT
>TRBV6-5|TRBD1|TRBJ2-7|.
CASSYSGQGHSYEQYF
TGTGCCAGCAGTTACTCAGGACAGGGCCATTCCTACGAGCAGTACTTC
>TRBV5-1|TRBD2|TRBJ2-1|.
CASSPDLAGGHNEQFF
TGCGCCAGCAGCCCTGACCTAGCGGGGGGCCACAATGAGCAGTTCTTC
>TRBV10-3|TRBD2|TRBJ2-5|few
CAISDGLAGQETQYF
TGTGCCATCAGTGACGGACTAGCGGGGCAAGAGACCCAGTACTTC
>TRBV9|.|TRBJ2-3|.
CASSVAGPHTDTQYF
TGTGCCAGCAGCGTAGCTGGACCCCACACAGATACGCAGTATTTT
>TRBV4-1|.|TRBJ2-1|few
CASSQGDGNYNEQFF
TGCGCCAGCAGCCAAGGTGACGGAAACTACAATGAGCAGTTCTTC
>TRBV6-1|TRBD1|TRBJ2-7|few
CASSKGQGIGEQYF
TGTGCCAGCAGTAAGGGACAGGGGATAGGGGAGCAGTACTTC
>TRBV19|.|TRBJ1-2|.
CASSILRGIEFGYGYTF
TGTGCCAGTAGTATACTTAGAGGGATCGAATTTGGATATGGCTACACCTTC
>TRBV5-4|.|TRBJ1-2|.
CASSLEQIPNYGYTF
TGTGCCAGCAGCTTGGAGCAAATACCGAACTATGGCTACACCTTC
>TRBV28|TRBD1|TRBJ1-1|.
CATSTGSYAAFF
TGTGCCACCTCGACAGGGTCGTATGCGGCTTTCTTT
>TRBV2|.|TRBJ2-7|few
CVRGPAGTYEQYF
TGTGTCCGCGGCCCCGCGGGGACCTACGAGCAGTACTTC
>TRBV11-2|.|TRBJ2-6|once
CASSLRSAGANVLTF
TGTGCCAGCAGCTTACGGTCGGCTGGGGCCAACGTCCTGACTTTC
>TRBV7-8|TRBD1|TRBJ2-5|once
CASRPTGAAFQETQYF
TGTGCCAGCAGACCCACAGGGGCCGCTTTCCAAGAGACCCAGTACTTC
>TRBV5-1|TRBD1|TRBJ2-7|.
CASSQSRGIIDRGYEQYF
TGCGCCAGCAGCCAGTCGCGAGGCATTATCGACAGGGGTTACGAGCAGTACTTC
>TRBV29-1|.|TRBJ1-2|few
CSVGTANYGYTF
TGCAGCGTTGGTACAGCTAACTATGGCTACACCTTC
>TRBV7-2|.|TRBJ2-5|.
CASSLGGGFETQYF
TGTGCCAGCAGTCTAGGAGGAGGGTTTGAGACCCAGTACTTC
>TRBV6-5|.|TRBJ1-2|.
CASSATGILNYGYTF
TGTGCCAGCAGTGCGACAGGAATCCTTAACTATGGCTACACCTTC
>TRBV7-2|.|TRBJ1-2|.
CASSPNPGAYGYTF
TGTGCCAGCAGCCCTAACCCAGGGGCCTATGGCTACACCTTC
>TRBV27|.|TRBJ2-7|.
CASSLADSSYEQYF
TGTGCCAGCAGTTTAGCGGACTCCTCCTACGAGCAGTACTTC
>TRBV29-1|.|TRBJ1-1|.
CSASGGVGNTEAFF
TGCAGCGCCAGCGGGGGGGTCGGCAACACTGAAGCTTTCTTT
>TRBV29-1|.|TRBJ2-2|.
CSVVEPNTGELFF
TGCAGCGTTGTAGAACCGAACACCGGGGAGCTGTTTTTT
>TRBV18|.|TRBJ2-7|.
CASSPLDFPRDEQYF
TGTGCCAGCTCACCTCTGGACTTTCCCCGGGACGAGCAGTACTTC
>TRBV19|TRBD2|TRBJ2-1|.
CASTHRREGPYNEQFF
TGTGCCAGTACTCATAGGCGGGAGGGCCCTTACAATGAGCAGTTCTTC
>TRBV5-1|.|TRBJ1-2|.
CASSLSPGSEGYTF
TGCGCCAGCAGCTTGTCCCCAGGGTCAGAGGGCTACACCTTC
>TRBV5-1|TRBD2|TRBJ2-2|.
CASSSSGRATGELFF
TGCGCCAGCAGCTCTAGCGGGAGGGCCACCGGGGAGCTGTTTTTT
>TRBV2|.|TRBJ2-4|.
CASSSRGFIQYF
TGTGCCAGCAGTAGCAGGGGTTTCATTCAGTACTTC
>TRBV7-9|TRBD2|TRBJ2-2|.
CASTLSLPAGDNTGELFF
TGTGCCAGCACCCTTAGCCTCCCCGCGGGGGATAACACCGGGGAGCTGTTTTTT
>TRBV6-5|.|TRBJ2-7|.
CASSYQGYEQYF
TGTGCCAGCAGTTACCAGGGTTACGAGCAGTACTTC
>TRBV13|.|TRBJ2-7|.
CASSLDGSLIYEQYF
TGTGCCAGCAGCTTAGATGGTAGCTTGATTTACGAGCAGTACTTC
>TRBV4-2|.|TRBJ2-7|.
CASSPPHNEQYF
TGTGCCAGCAGCCCCCCCCACAACGAGCAGTACTTC
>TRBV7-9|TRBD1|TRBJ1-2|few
CASSSTGGYGYTF
TGTGCCAGCAGCTCGACAGGGGGCTATGGCTACACCTTC
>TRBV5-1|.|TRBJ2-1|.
CASSRMEAPYNEQFF
TGCGCCAGCAGCCGGATGGAGGCGCCGTACAATGAGCAGTTCTTC
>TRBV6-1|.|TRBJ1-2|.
CASKVGRTLVYGYTF
TGTGCCAGCAAGGTGGGCAGGACTTTGGTCTATGGCTACACCTTC
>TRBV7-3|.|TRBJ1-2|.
CASSDGNYGYTF
TGTGCCAGCAGCGACGGGAACTATGGCTACACCTTC
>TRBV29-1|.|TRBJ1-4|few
CSVADRPNEKLFF
TGCAGCGTGGCGGACAGACCTAATGAAAAACTGTTTTTT
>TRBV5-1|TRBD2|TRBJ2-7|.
CASSLGLAGTYEQYF
TGCGCCAGCAGCTTGGGACTAGCGGGCACCTACGAGCAGTACTTC
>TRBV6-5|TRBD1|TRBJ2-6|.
CASSYTDRGRANVLTF
TGTGCCAGCAGTTACACGGACAGGGGGCGGGCCAACGTCCTGACTTTC
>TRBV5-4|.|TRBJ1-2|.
CASSLKPAGTYGYTF
TGTGCCAGCAGCCTTAAACCCGCAGGGACCTATGGCTACACCTTC
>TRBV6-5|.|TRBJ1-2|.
CASTPLDSHYGYTF
TGTGCCAGCACCCCCCTGGACAGCCACTATGGCTACACCTTC